This T cell receptor (beta chain) came from a study of tumor-infiltrating lymphocytes in glioblastoma multiforme (dated 2017 in TCRdb). For context, the study as a whole: The study tested whether intratumoral genomic heterogeneity fosters TIL diversity by jointly investigating somatic mutations, TIL diversity and immune response activity.

For each of the roughly 11 tumor samples, the AllPrep DNA/RNA mini kit was used to purify genomic DNA and total RNA simultaneously. Every RNA sample had an OD 260/280 ratio above 1.9 and an RNA integrity number above 6.5. According to the germline V gene, CDR1 reads MDHEN and CDR2 reads SYDVKM. Trimming accounts for 5 bases at V and 4 bases at J, while the number of junction bases matched to no gene is 7. The CDR3 runs 16 amino acids, cysteine and phenylalanine included. Of all the DNA, just the CDR3 is kept, 48 bases in frame from base 1. Of note for this clonotype: Which antigen it targets is not known. This could be a read error, since a much larger clone is one nucleotide away.

TCRB libraries were built from RNA via three nested multiplex PCR rounds using a modified ARM-PCR protocol with multiple V-beta primers and a C-beta primer. TCRB-specific cDNA was synthesized from 0.45 to 0.65 ug total RNA with ProtoScript II Reverse Transcriptase and a C-beta primer. The description of the TCRB libraries did not mention any unique molecular identifiers. In the third PCR, barcodes and adapters were added over 25 cycles with Deep VentR (exo-) polymerase, after which 250-500 bp bands were gel purified. An Illumina HiSeq 2500 generating 250 bp paired-end reads was used to sequence the TCRB libraries. Per the source publication's procedure: Trimmomatic was used to clean reads, FLASH to merge reads, MiGEC to assign V, D and J segments, and VDJtools to perform the analysis. Repertoire diversity was measured using the Shannon-Wiener diversity index, which was calculated with VDJtools. TCRdb reworked the public reads: Q25 trimming with fastp, MiXCR clone assembly, productive beta chains retained. Each entry is one CDR3 protein sequence, shown with its most common DNA and genes. The authors' filters were not applied to this entry. The sample table holds 9,000 to 10,000 distinct CDR3 sequences, of which around 64% were seen once. The ten biggest clones cover roughly half of the sample.

General study outcomes and caveats: T cells were not sorted into functional subsets, and such sorting was noted by the authors as a future improvement. Only one glioblastoma patient was included in the TCR and somatic mutation analysis, limiting generalizability. RNA-based TCR sequencing may distort clone frequencies because T cells carry unequal numbers of TCR transcripts.

The TCR originated in a male donor with glioblastoma. The rearrangement combines TRBV28 with TRBJ2-2; a stretch of 10 junction bases matches TRBD2. Sequenced input: brain tumor tissue. The nucleotide sequence reads as follows: TGTGCCAGCAGTCCCTGGGTAGCGGGAGGCACCGGGGAGCTGTTTTTT. It specifies CASSPWVAGGTGELFF.